This T cell receptor (beta chain) was identified in a study of beta chain features in type 1 diabetes. The CDR3 sequence is 11 residues long. Germline V gene data show CDR1 as GTSNPN and CDR2 as SVGIG (reference sequence). Expressed TCRB transcripts got sequenced, as all isolated RNA was reverse transcribed. Produced via immunoSEQ multiplex PCR; TCRdb's table is partial and in-frame only. This table has 300,000 to 450,000 clones, roughly a fifth appearing once. The TCR comes from a woman between 18 and 29 years old in good health. Sequenced: naive CD4+ T cells from blood. The rearrangement uses TRBV30 and TRBJ2-5, with D unresolved. TRBJ2-7 matches the DNA end more closely, so the J call is doubtful. The CDR3: CVVSTNYEQYF. CDR3 DNA sequence: TGTGTGGTAAGCACTAACTACGAGCAGTACTTC.